The 5 T cell receptor beta chains presented below share a single source sample, sequenced in a study of cytomegalovirus exposure and HLA in healthy donors. The repertoire was sequenced with immunoSEQ multiplex PCR; TCRdb's copy has only in-frame clones and lacks some. The data contain a few hundred thousand clones, 86% of them singletons. Sequencing was performed on PBMCs. All receptors come from a woman aged 18-29 years in good health and CMV-seronegative.

The genes are TRBV27 and TRBJ2-1, with D possibly TRBD1 on 5 matching bases. Germline CDR1 is MNHEY and CDR2 is SMNVEV (reference sequence). This CDR3 comprises 13 residues. V lost 5 bases and J lost 6, with 11 bases in between. The DNA for the CDR3 is TGTGCCAGCAGTCTAGGGGCTGTCAATGAGCAGTTCTTC. Translated, it gives CASSLGAVNEQFF.

This CDR3 reads CASSWARDREETQYF. CDR3 sequence (DNA): TGTGCCAGCAGTTGGGCTCGGGACAGGGAAGAGACCCAGTACTTC. The chain couples TRBV27 to TRBJ2-5; TRBD1 agrees at 9 bases. V shed 4 bases and J 3 bases; nucleotides not matched to a gene: 6. The CDR3 contains 15 residues. From germline, CDR1 is MNHEY and CDR2 SMNVEV (reference sequence).

Concerning this clone: At the DNA level, this CDR3 is encoded by other sequences in the same sample as well. The rearrangement uses TRBV18 and TRBJ2-5; D not certain. Germline CDR1 reads KGHSH; CDR2 reads LQKENI. The CDR3 contains 12 residues. Trimming removed 3 bases from V and 2 bases from J, with 4 bases in between. The CDR3 loop reads CASSPLQETQYF. CDR3 coding DNA: TGTGCCAGCTCACCCTTACAAGAGACCCAGTACTTC.

A single count supports this clone. The chain employs TRBV4-1 and TRBJ2-3; a weak D match, TRBD2 (6 bases). This CDR3 is built from 14 residues. Trimming pared 8 bases from V and 1 base from J, leaving 13 bases between. Germline CDR1 is MGHRA and CDR2 is YSYEKL. In DNA, the CDR3 is TGCGCCAGCCGGGAGCGGGCGGGCACAGATACGCAGTATTTT. Protein product: CASRERAGTDTQYF.

The V call is TRBV11-2, the J call TRBJ1-3; TRBD1 matches 7 bases. The germline gives CDR1 SGHAT, CDR2 FQNNGV. The length of the CDR3 is 14 residues. V gave up 7 bases and J gave up 4 bases; unmatched junction bases: 7. CDR3 coding DNA: TGTGCCAGCATTAGAGACAGGGCCGGAAACACCATATATTTT. It yields the protein CASIRDRAGNTIYF.